This T cell receptor (beta chain) was observed in a study of T cells in Graves' hyperthyroidism and ophthalmopathy. Findings of the study overall: Ophthalmopathy was separated from stable hyperthyroidism by a 13 V-J model.

This CDR3 comprises 15 residues. Trimming left V 5 bases short and J 5 bases short, with 16 bases between. CDR1 SGHTA and CDR2 FQGTGA come from the germline V gene. In this sample, this clonotype turned up once. Its matching antigen is unknown. Template material for amplifying TCR beta CDR3 regions consisted of RNA transcripts. In the first-round RT-PCR of the TCR CDR3, the HTBI primer set was used. TCRdb reprocessed the multiplex PCR reads with MiXCR, giving one entry per CDR3 protein. The table lists some 690,000 distinct CDR3 sequences, 15% to 20% of them singletons, with 15% to 18% in the top ten. The TCR originated in a man between 50 and 59 years old with Graves' hyperthyroidism. V usage is TRBV7-3 and J usage is TRBJ2-1; D may be TRBD1 (5 bases). Sequencing used blood. CDR3: CASSPGSRANNEQFF. CDR3 DNA sequence: TGTGCCAGCAGCCCGGGTAGCAGGGCCAACAATGAGCAGTTCTTC.